This T cell receptor (beta chain) was captured by sequencing in a study of blood T cell repertoires in COVID-19 (TCRdb year 2020). Looking at the study overall: Samples covering the acute and convalescent phases of COVID-19 were provided by collaborators in the United States, Italy and Spain. The prospective study material was composed of cDNA or gDNA derived from T cells, B-cell-depleted T cells, or PBMCs. The dataset comprised deeply sampled blood TCRbeta repertoires from subjects exposed to, actively infected with, or recovered from COVID-19. The repertoires were made available in a free public database intended to serve as a resource for research on the immune response to SARS-CoV-2. The samples were drawn from two sources: the first 160 participants of the ongoing ImmuneRACE study, and over 950 subjects contributed by 6 global collaborators. The sample metadata nearly always contained a de-identified subject ID, COVID-19 status, age in years and sex. Where HLA class I and class II types were available, the types were taken from metadata supplied by the sample provider, not from assay-based typing.

Collaborating institutions collected whole blood in K2EDTA tubes following their own protocols. For TCRbeta analysis, collaborators shipped samples as frozen whole blood, isolated PBMCs, or DNA extracted from either of those sample types. The full study reports these points: The quantity of clinical and demographic metadata differed by source and by participant and was supplied without curation.

CDR1 and CDR2, per the germline V gene (reference sequence), are LGHDT and YNNKEL. From the cysteine through the phenylalanine, the CDR3 covers 17 amino acids. Kept here is only the CDR3 DNA, which spans 51 bases and is read in frame from base 1. Trimmed from V: 0 bases; trimmed from J: 1 base; junction bases lacking a gene match: 5. With regard to this clone: Its antigen is still unknown. Per-base qualities were not stored, and no clone one base away is much larger.

The immunoSEQ Assay, a bias-controlled multiplex PCR, was used to amplify TCRbeta CDR3 regions from genomic DNA. The study's processing was this. Nucleated cell counts per sample were estimated from amplification of reference gene primers within the assay. Sequence reads were collapsed and filtered to measure the absolute abundance of every unique TCRbeta CDR3 rearrangement. For each sample, productive Simpson clonality was calculated by taking the square root of Simpson's diversity index across productive rearrangements. In TCRdb, the immuneACCESS table is reduced to in-frame sequences with V and J assigned. These tables do not hold every clone; where another copy was compared, an unresolved V gene accounts for under half, and the others remain unexplained. Clone size and V and J calls were adopted from that table, with D and trimming inferred from the DNA. The sample has under 200,000 clones on record, more than 75% of them singletons. 2% to 3% of the sample goes to the ten largest clones.

The receptor was derived from a man younger than 35 with acute or convalescent COVID-19. Material: peripheral blood. This chain joins TRBV3-1 (or the pseudogene TRBV3-2) to TRBJ2-2; 7 of the junction bases match TRBD1. The encoded CDR3 is CASSQDLGTVNTGELFF. The base sequence is TGTGCCAGCAGCCAAGACCTGGGGACAGTGAACACCGGGGAGCTGTTTTTT.